This T cell receptor (beta chain) came from a study of shared clonotypes between healthy human individuals. General observations from the study: Naive CD4 clonotype sharing across four donors was approximately 5%.

Concerning this clone itself: As yet, its antigen is unknown.

CDR3 length equals 12 residues. The germline gives CDR1 MDHEN, CDR2 SYDVKM. Trimming took 6 bases from V and 5 from J, leaving 8 bases between them. The table came from immunoSEQ multiplex PCR; TCRdb's copy has only in-frame clones and leaves some out. The repertoire includes 2 million to 2.5 million clones, around 93% of them detected once, and more than 0.35% sits in the top ten. This receptor was obtained from a man younger than 30 in good health. Some clones in this sample may be carry-over from other donors' samples. The sequencing input was naive CD4+ T cells from PBMCs. Subset denoted: CD45RA+ positively selected. The chain is built from TRBV28 and TRBJ1-5; D unclear. CDR3 sequence: CASSPFDQPQHF. The CDR3 DNA follows: TGTGCCAGCAGCCCTTTTGATCAGCCCCAGCATTTT.